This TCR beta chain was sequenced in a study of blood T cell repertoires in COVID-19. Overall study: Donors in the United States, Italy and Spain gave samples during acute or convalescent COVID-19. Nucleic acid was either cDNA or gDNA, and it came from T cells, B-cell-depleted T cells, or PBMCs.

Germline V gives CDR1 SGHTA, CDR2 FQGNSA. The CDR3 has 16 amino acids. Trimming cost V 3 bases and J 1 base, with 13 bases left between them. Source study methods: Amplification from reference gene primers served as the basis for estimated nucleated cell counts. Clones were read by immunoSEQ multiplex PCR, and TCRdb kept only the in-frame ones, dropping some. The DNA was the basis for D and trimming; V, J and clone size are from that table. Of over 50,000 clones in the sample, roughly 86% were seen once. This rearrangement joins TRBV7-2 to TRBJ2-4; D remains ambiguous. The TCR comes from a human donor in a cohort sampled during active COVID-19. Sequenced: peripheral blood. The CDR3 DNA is TGTGCCAGCAGCTTGGTTGGAGTTAGGGCCAAAAACATTCAGTACTTC. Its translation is CASSLVGVRAKNIQYF.